Shown below are 15 T cell receptor beta chains from a single sample sequenced in a study of long-term antiretroviral therapy in people with HIV. At survey level, the immunoSEQ assay was run in its v3.0 version. Clones were read by immunoSEQ multiplex PCR, and TCRdb kept only the in-frame ones, dropping some. This sample carries about 17,000 clones, 75% to 85% of them seen once, and the ten largest clones take approximately 8.3%. The sample here was unsorted PBMCs, taken 0.3 years after starting antiretroviral therapy. These receptors were taken from a man aged 18 to 29 with HIV.

The chain recombines TRBV6-1 with TRBJ1-6, with 9 bases lining up with TRBD1. This CDR3 spans 14 amino acids. The V segment lost 11 bases and the J segment 9 bases; nucleotides outside the gene matches: 11. Germline values: CDR1 MNHNS, CDR2 SASEGT. In DNA form, the CDR3 reads TGTGCCGCGTTCGCTACAGGGGGCATTTCACCCCTCCACTTT. This translates into CAAFATGGISPLHF.

J is TRBJ1-3 and V is TRBV5-6, with D hard to call. Germline CDR1 reads SGHDT; CDR2 reads YYEEEE. V was shortened by 0 bases and J by 0 bases, with 7 bases between the two germline ends. The CDR3 runs 15 residues. The CDR3 bases are TGTGCCAGCAGCTTGGGGGGAAACTCTGGAAACACCATATATTTT. Its protein product is CASSLGGNSGNTIYF. Complete variable domain (other parts from reference TRBV5-6 and TRBJ1-3): DAGVTQSPTHLIKTRGQQVTLRCSPKSGHDTVSWYQQALGQGPQFIFQYYEEEERQRGNFPDRFSGHQFPNYSSELNVNALLLGDSALYLCASSLGGNSGNTIYFGEGSWLTVV.

The V gene is TRBV19, the J gene TRBJ1-1; unclear D gene. This CDR3 comprises 13 residues. Germline values: CDR1 LNHDA, CDR2 SQIVND (reference sequence). With 4 bases removed from V and 6 bases from J, the gap between germline ends came to 12 bases. The CDR3 protein is CASSTGRTPEAFF. For the CDR3, the DNA is TGTGCCAGTAGTACAGGCCGAACCCCTGAAGCTTTCTTT.

The rearrangement joins TRBV5-8 to TRBJ2-5, with D possibly being TRBD1 (6 bases). Germline V CDR1 and CDR2: SGHTS, YDEGEE. The CDR3 runs 13 residues. Trimming removed 2 bases from V and 5 bases from J, with 10 bases in between. CDR3 sequence: CASSFRGAETQYF. CDR3 in DNA: TGTGCCAGCAGCTTCAGGGGCGCGGAGACCCAGTACTTC. Full variable domain (rest looked up from reference TRBV5-8 and TRBJ2-5): EAGVTQSPTHLIKTRGQQATLRCSPISGHTSVYWYQQALGLGLQFLLWYDEGEERNRGNFPPRFSGRQFPNYSSELNVNALELEDSALYLCASSFRGAETQYFGPGTRLLVL.

Comments on this clone: The junction differs from germline at one of its ends, possibly a read error. The chain links TRBV29-1 to TRBJ1-2; 7 bases align to TRBD1. Germline CDR1 reads SQVTM; CDR2 reads ANQGSEA. The CDR3 length is 12 residues. Here the CDR3 reads CSVEGQEYGYTF. In DNA form, the CDR3 reads TGCAGCGTAGAAGGACAGGAGTATGGCTACACCTTC.

The chain uses TRBV6-5 and TRBJ1-3, with 7 nucleotides matching TRBD1. Trimming at V came to 7 bases and at J to 1 base, leaving 7 bases not matched to a gene. The germline gives CDR1 MNHEY, CDR2 SVGAGI. This CDR3 comprises 15 residues. The CDR3 here is CASKPGTASGNTIYF. CDR3 DNA: TGTGCCAGCAAGCCAGGGACAGCTTCTGGAAACACCATATATTTT.

CDR3 region: CASSSVSSTDTQYF. DNA for the CDR3: TGTGCCAGCAGTTCCGTCTCGTCCACAGATACGCAGTATTTT. The genes are TRBV28 and TRBJ2-3; D unresolved. Germline loops: CDR1 MDHEN, CDR2 SYDVKM. The CDR3 extends over 14 amino acids. V lost 4 bases, J lost 2 bases, and 10 bases lay in between.

This rearrangement joins TRBV6-1 to TRBJ1-4, with D perhaps TRBD1 (5 bases). Germline lookup yields CDR1 MNHNS and CDR2 SASEGT. The CDR3 has 14 amino acids. V was clipped by 3 bases and J by 7 bases, with 12 bases between them. The CDR3 DNA follows: TGTGCCAGCAGTGATCAGGGCTTGAGTGAAAAACTGTTTTTT. Encoded protein: CASSDQGLSEKLFF.

The CDR3 loop reads CASSLNGGSGNTIYF. Here the CDR3 DNA reads TGTGCCAGCAGCTTAAATGGTGGCTCTGGAAACACCATATATTTT. This rearrangement joins TRBV7-6 to TRBJ1-3; D unclear. With 2 bases removed from V and 0 bases from J, the gap between germline ends came to 8 bases. The CDR3 covers 15 residues. The V gene's germline CDR1 is SGHVS and CDR2 FNYEAQ. Full variable domain (remainder filled in from reference TRBV7-6 and TRBJ1-3): GAGVSQSPRYKVTKRGQDVALRCDPISGHVSLYWYRQALGQGPEFLTYFNYEAQQDKSGLPNDRFSAERPEGSISTLTIQRTEQRDSAMYRCASSLNGGSGNTIYFGEGSWLTVV.

The rearrangement links TRBV1 to TRBJ2-3; TRBD2 is the table's D call and was not checked against the DNA. TRBV1 is an annotated pseudogene. The CDR3 runs 21 residues. The CDR3 region is CTSSQDRVGGDSGGIIYTQYF. CDR3 nucleotide sequence: TGCACCAGCAGCCAAGATCGCGTGGGGGGTGATAGCGGGGGTATTATATATACGCAGTATTTT.

The chain couples TRBV19 to TRBJ1-1; 7 bases line up with TRBD1. V shed 5 bases, J shed 1 base, and the junction held 7 bases outside the gene matches. CDR1 LNHDA and CDR2 SQIVND come from the germline V gene (reference sequence). CDR3 size: 15 residues. This chain's CDR3 is CASSVSGTANTEAFF. In DNA, the CDR3 is TGTGCCAGTAGTGTCTCCGGGACAGCGAACACTGAAGCTTTCTTT.

This rearrangement joins TRBV28 to TRBJ2-1; D is possibly TRBD2 (5 bases). The V gene lost 2 bases and the J gene lost 5 bases, with 16 bases spanning the gap. CDR1 MDHEN and CDR2 SYDVKM come from the germline V gene. This CDR3 contains 16 residues. The CDR3 DNA is TGTGCCAGCAGTTTAAGCGCTCGACGGAGGAACAATGAGCAGTTCTTC. Its protein is CASSLSARRRNNEQFF.

This chain links TRBV27 with TRBJ1-1; D gene unclear. Germline CDR1 MNHEY, CDR2 SMNVEV (reference sequence). This CDR3 has 12 residues. V dropped 2 bases and J dropped 4 bases, with 5 bases sitting between them. The CDR3 DNA follows: TGTGCCAGCAGTTTACCGGGCACTGAAGCTTTCTTT. Translated: CASSLPGTEAFF.

This rearrangement joins TRBV7-2 to TRBJ1-1; D might be TRBD1 (5 bases). The V end was cut by 3 bases, the J end by 4 bases, with 9 bases between. Germline V CDR1 and CDR2: SGHTA, FQGNSA. This CDR3 region has 13 residues. The DNA for the CDR3 is TGTGCCAGCAGCTTCGCGCAGGGCACTGAAGCTTTCTTT. It translates to CASSFAQGTEAFF.

This chain links TRBV10-2 with TRBJ1-4; D is unresolved. Germline V gene data show CDR1 as WSHSY and CDR2 as SAAADI. V lost 8 bases, J lost 12 bases, and 13 bases lay in between. The CDR3 covers 11 residues. The CDR3 here is CASSEGWELFF. The CDR3 DNA follows: TGCGCCAGCTCAGAGGGTTGGGAACTGTTTTTT.